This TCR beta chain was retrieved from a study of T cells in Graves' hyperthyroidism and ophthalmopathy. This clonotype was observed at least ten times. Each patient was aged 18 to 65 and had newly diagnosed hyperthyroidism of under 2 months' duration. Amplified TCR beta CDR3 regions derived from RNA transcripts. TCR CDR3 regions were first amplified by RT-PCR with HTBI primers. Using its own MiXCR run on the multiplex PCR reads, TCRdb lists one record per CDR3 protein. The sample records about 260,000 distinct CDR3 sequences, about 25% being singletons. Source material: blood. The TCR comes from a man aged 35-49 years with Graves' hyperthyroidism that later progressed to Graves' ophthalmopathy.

DNA for the CDR3: TGCAGCGGCAGGGGCCGAGAGACCCAGTACTTC. This translates into CSGRGRETQYF. This sequence joins TRBV29-1 and TRBJ2-5; tentatively, D is TRBD1 (6 bases). Germline CDR1 reads SQVTM; CDR2 reads ANQGSEA. CDR3 length: 11 amino acids. V lost 7 bases and J 4 bases, leaving 10 bases between the germline ends.